The clone carrying this T cell receptor (beta chain) was found many times. This specimen comes from a study of spatial heterogeneity in lung cancer. Noted time point: sample taken at primary tumor resection. Whole RNA was taken from tumor, nontumor lung or frozen PBMC; it was then sequenced unsorted. TCRdb itself ran the 5' RACE reads through MiXCR, one entry per CDR3 protein. The table lists about 48,000 distinct CDR3 sequences, roughly 5.2% of them singletons. V was pared by 3 bases and J by 4 bases, with 5 bases between. CDR3 length: 12 amino acids. CDR1 and CDR2 from the germline V gene are KGHDR and SFDVKD.

Sequencing used PBMCs, obtained at surgery. This TCR was recovered from a male donor with early-stage non-small cell lung cancer. This chain links TRBV24-1 with TRBJ1-2, with no clear D. This CDR3 is CATSDKAYGYTF. CDR3 bases: TGTGCCACCAGTGATAAAGCCTATGGCTACACCTTC.